These 20 T cell receptor beta chains were sequenced from one sample in a study of T cell responses to AZD1222 COVID-19 vaccine. Method: immunoSEQ multiplex PCR; TCRdb's copy keeps in-frame clones and lacks some. The sample lists roughly 78,000 clones; roughly 82% were seen once. The input for sequencing was peripheral blood, taken on day 0 of AZD1222 vaccination. Source of these receptors: an adult in good health.

The chain carries TRBV18 and TRBJ1-5, with TRBD1 identical over 10 bases. CDR3 length: 16 residues. Trimming cost V 3 bases and J 4 bases; bases outside gene matches: 6. Germline-derived CDR1 and CDR2 are KGHSH and LQKENI. The CDR3 nucleotides read TGTGCCAGCTCACCGCTCCCGGGACAGGGGAATCAGCCCCAGCATTTT. Amino acids: CASSPLPGQGNQPQHF.

This clone was counted a few times. The chain employs TRBV5-1 and TRBJ2-5, with TRBD1 matching 8 bases. Germline trimming cut 4 bases from V and 5 bases from J; bases unmatched to any gene: 13. Germline CDR1 SGHRS, CDR2 YFSETQ. CDR3 length equals 16 residues. The CDR3 is CASSPGNGAGGETQYF. In DNA, the CDR3 is TGCGCCAGCAGCCCTGGCAACGGAGCAGGGGGCGAGACCCAGTACTTC.

J is TRBJ1-2 and V is TRBV9; no clear D. With 4 bases removed from V and 0 bases from J, the gap between germline ends came to 13 bases. Germline V CDR1 and CDR2: SGDLS, YYNGEE. This CDR3 has 15 amino acids. CDR3 sequence (DNA): TGTGCCAGCAGCTCCGGGATGTTAGCTAACTATGGCTACACCTTC. Translating gives CASSSGMLANYGYTF. Full variable domain (rest looked up from reference TRBV9 and TRBJ1-2): DSGVTQTPKHLITATGQRVTLRCSPRSGDLSVYWYQQSLDQGLQFLIQYYNGEERAKGNILERFSAQQFPDLHSELNLSSLELGDSALYFCASSSGMLANYGYTFGSGTRLTVV.

CDR3 sequence: CASSPTPGNQPQHF. CDR3 nucleotides: TGTGCCAGCTCGCCTACCCCTGGCAATCAGCCCCAGCATTTT. The V and J genes are TRBV18 and TRBJ1-5; D is ambiguous. Trimming shortened V by 6 bases and J by 2 bases, and 11 bases separated the two germline ends. The V gene's germline CDR1 is KGHSH and CDR2 LQKENI. CDR3 length equals 14 residues.

The J gene is TRBJ1-3, the V gene TRBV3-1 (or the pseudogene TRBV3-2); D unresolved. This CDR3 is built from 18 residues. Germline V gene sequence: CDR1 LGHDT, CDR2 YNNKEL (reference sequence). V gave up 2 bases and J gave up 1 base, with 18 bases separating them. The CDR3 nucleotides read TGTGCCAGCAGCCAACTGAATAGAGGCGGAAAATCTGGAAACACCATATATTTT. It specifies CASSQLNRGGKSGNTIYF.

The rearrangement links TRBV7-6 to TRBJ2-3, with 12 bases identical to TRBD2. J lost 6 bases, V lost 4 bases, and 8 bases had no gene match. From germline, CDR1 is SGHVS and CDR2 FNYEAQ. The CDR3 is 16 amino acids. The CDR3 spells CASSSRLAGVGDTQYF. CDR3 nucleotides: TGTGCCAGCAGCTCCCGACTAGCGGGAGTTGGGGATACGCAGTATTTT.

This clone was counted a single time. The chain has TRBV3-1 (or the pseudogene TRBV3-2) and TRBJ1-2, with 10 nucleotides matching TRBD1. After removal of 5 bases from V and 3 bases from J, the junction contained 6 bases not matched to a gene. Germline V gene sequence: CDR1 LGHDT, CDR2 YNNKEL (reference sequence). CDR3 length: 15 residues. The CDR3 nucleotides read TGTGCCAGCAGCGGGCCTGGGACAGGGGACTATGGCTACACCTTC. Translating gives CASSGPGTGDYGYTF.

V is TRBV3-1 (or the pseudogene TRBV3-2) and J is TRBJ2-7, with D unresolved. Trimming shortened V by 4 bases and J by 0 bases, and 7 bases separated the two germline ends. The CDR3 extends over 13 amino acids. Per the germline V gene, CDR1 is LGHDT and CDR2 is YNNKEL (reference sequence). The CDR3 DNA sequence: TGTGCCAGCAGCCTGACGGCCTCCTACGAGCAGTACTTC. Translated, it gives CASSLTASYEQYF.

This chain links TRBV6-5 with TRBJ2-1, with TRBD2 matching 9 bases. This CDR3 has 14 residues. CDR1 is MNHEY and CDR2 is SVGAGI in the germline V gene. Unmatched junction bases numbered 1, after V lost 2 bases and J lost 5 bases. The CDR3 DNA sequence: TGTGCCAGCAGTTACCCTAGCGGGAACAATGAGCAGTTCTTC. Protein product: CASSYPSGNNEQFF.

The rearrangement links TRBV7-9 to TRBJ1-1; 7 bases are shared with TRBD1. Unmatched junction bases numbered 10, after V lost 4 bases and J lost 5 bases. This CDR3 is built from 15 residues. CDR1 is SEHNR, CDR2 FQNEAQ, per germline (reference sequence). The CDR3 DNA follows: TGTGCCAGCAGCTCGGGAACAGGGGTTTGGACTGAAGCTTTCTTT. Translated, it gives CASSSGTGVWTEAFF.

This sequence joins TRBV19 and TRBJ2-3; D is possibly TRBD1 (5 bases). Deletions cut 5 bases from V and 2 bases from J, with 8 bases between. The length of the CDR3 is 13 residues. The germline V gene encodes CDR1 LNHDA and CDR2 SQIVND (reference sequence). CDR3 amino acids: CASSQGDTDTQYF. DNA of the CDR3: TGTGCCAGTAGTCAGGGTGACACAGATACGCAGTATTTT.

This clone has only one observation. The chain employs TRBV19 and TRBJ1-5, with D perhaps matching TRBD1 (5 bases). V was cut by 6 bases and J by 0 bases, with 9 bases left in between. Germline V lookup: CDR1 LNHDA, CDR2 SQIVND (reference sequence). The CDR3 extends over 14 amino acids. CDR3: CASRQVYSNQPQHF. CDR3 coding DNA: TGTGCCAGTAGACAGGTGTATAGCAATCAGCCCCAGCATTTT.

This chain links TRBV5-4 with TRBJ1-2, with 7 bases matching TRBD1. Germline V CDR1 and CDR2: SGHNT, YYREEE (reference sequence). Losses at the gene ends were 0 bases for V and 5 bases for J; bases not matched to a gene: 4. CDR3 length equals 14 residues. CDR3 loop: CASSLEGQTYGYTF. CDR3 bases: TGTGCCAGCAGCTTGGAGGGACAGACTTATGGCTACACCTTC.

The chain joins TRBV27 to TRBJ2-2; D might be TRBD2 (6 bases). The CDR3 length is 15 residues. Trimming shortened V by 1 base and J by 4 bases, and 10 bases separated the two germline ends. Germline lookup yields CDR1 MNHEY and CDR2 SMNVEV (reference sequence). The CDR3 nucleotides are TGTGCCAGCAGTTTATACGGGGGTACCACCGGGGAGCTGTTTTTT. Protein sequence: CASSLYGGTTGELFF.

The chain carries TRBV19 and TRBJ1-1; D ambiguous. Germline V gene sequence: CDR1 LNHDA, CDR2 SQIVND (reference sequence). This CDR3 comprises 13 residues. Trimming removed 3 bases at V and 2 bases at J, with 7 bases between. The CDR3 bases are TGTGCCAGTAGTATCGGGATTAACACTGAAGCTTTCTTT. Amino acid sequence: CASSIGINTEAFF.

The chain employs TRBV2 and TRBJ1-6; the D gene is possibly TRBD1 (5 bases). Germline V CDR1 and CDR2: SNHLY, FYNNEI. Trimming shortened V by 6 bases and J by 3 bases, and 9 bases separated the two germline ends. The CDR3 runs 14 residues. The CDR3 here is CASRGQDYNSPLHF. Written as DNA, the CDR3 is TGTGCCAGCAGAGGACAAGACTATAATTCACCCCTCCACTTT.

This chain joins TRBV19 and TRBJ1-4; 9 bases are a match to TRBD1. V trimming: 9 bases; J trimming: 6 bases; junction bases outside the gene matches: 8. CDR3 length equals 14 residues. The germline V gene has CDR1 LNHDA and CDR2 SQIVND (reference sequence). CDR3 in amino acids: CASRNRGRDEKLFF. CDR3 sequence (DNA): TGTGCCAGCAGAAACAGGGGGCGAGATGAAAAACTGTTTTTT.

The chain joins TRBV7-2 to TRBJ2-7, with TRBD2 matching over 14 bases. The CDR3 loop spans 15 amino acids. Per the germline V gene, CDR1 is SGHTA and CDR2 is FQGNSA. With 4 bases clipped from V and 9 bases from J, the junction kept 8 bases outside the gene matches. As DNA, the CDR3 is TGTGCCAGCAGCTCCATGGGACTAGCGGGAGTGATGCAGTACTTC. Protein: CASSSMGLAGVMQYF.

The chain combines TRBV7-9 with TRBJ2-2; tentative D call: TRBD1 (6 bases). Germline CDR1 SEHNR, CDR2 FQNEAQ (reference sequence). With 5 bases removed from V and 2 bases from J, the gap between germline ends came to 15 bases. CDR3 length equals 16 residues. The CDR3 spells CASSENRDKNTGELFF. As DNA, the CDR3 is TGTGCCAGCAGCGAAAACCGGGACAAAAACACCGGGGAGCTGTTTTTT. Supplemented by reference TRBV7-9 and TRBJ2-2, the full variable domain reads DTGVSQNPRHKITKRGQNVTFRCDPISEHNRLYWYRQTLGQGPEFLTYFQNEAQLEKSRLLSDRFSAERPKGSFSTLEIQRTEQGDSAMYLCASSENRDKNTGELFFGEGSRLTVL.

The chain recombines TRBV5-1 with TRBJ1-1, with TRBD1 as a possible D gene (5 bases). Between the trimmed V and J ends, which lost 7 bases and 6 bases, there was a span of 19 bases. The CDR3 has 14 amino acids. Germline CDR1 and CDR2: SGHRS and YFSETQ. CDR3 in DNA: TGCGCCAGCTCACTGGGAGGGGTGAGGGCTGAAGCTTTCTTT. Protein product: CASSLGGVRAEAFF.